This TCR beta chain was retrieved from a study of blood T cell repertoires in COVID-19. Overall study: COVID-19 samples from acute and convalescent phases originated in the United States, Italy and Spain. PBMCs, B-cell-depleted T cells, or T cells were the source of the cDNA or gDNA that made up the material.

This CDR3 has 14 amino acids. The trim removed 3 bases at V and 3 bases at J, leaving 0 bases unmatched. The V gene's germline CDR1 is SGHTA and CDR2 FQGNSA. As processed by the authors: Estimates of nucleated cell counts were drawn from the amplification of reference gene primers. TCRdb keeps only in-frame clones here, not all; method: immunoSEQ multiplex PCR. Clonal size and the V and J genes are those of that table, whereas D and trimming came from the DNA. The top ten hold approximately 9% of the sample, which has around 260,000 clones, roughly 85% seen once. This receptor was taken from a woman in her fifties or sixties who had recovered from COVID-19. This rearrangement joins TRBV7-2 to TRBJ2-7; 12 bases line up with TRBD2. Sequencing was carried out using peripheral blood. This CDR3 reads CASSLTSGSYEQYF. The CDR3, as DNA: TGTGCCAGCAGCTTGACTAGCGGGAGCTACGAGCAGTACTTC.